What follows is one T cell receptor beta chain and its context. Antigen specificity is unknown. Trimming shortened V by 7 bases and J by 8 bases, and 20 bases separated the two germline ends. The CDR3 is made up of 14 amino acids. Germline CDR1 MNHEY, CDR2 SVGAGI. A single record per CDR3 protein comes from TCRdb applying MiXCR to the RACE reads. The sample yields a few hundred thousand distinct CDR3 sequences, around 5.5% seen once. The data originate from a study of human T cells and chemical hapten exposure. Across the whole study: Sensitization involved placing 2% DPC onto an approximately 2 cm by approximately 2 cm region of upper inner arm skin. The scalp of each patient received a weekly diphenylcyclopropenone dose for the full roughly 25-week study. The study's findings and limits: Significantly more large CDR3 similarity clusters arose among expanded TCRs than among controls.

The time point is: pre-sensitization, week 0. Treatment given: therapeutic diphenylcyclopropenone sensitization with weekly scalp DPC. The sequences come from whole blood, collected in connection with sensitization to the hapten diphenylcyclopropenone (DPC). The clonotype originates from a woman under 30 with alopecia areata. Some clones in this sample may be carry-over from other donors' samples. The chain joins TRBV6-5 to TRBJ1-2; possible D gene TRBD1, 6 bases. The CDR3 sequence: CASTNTGTYKGYTF. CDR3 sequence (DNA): TGTGCCAGCACGAATACCGGGACATATAAGGGCTACACCTTC.